The 18 T cell receptor beta chains below come from one sample, sequenced in a study of cytomegalovirus exposure and HLA in healthy donors. Vbeta (60) and Jbeta (13) primers were used in the PCR. Generated by immunoSEQ multiplex PCR, the TCRdb table keeps only in-frame clones and is missing some. The data hold about 160,000 clones, with about four fifths observed a single time. Material for sequencing was PBMCs. Every receptor here comes from a man between 50 and 59 years old in good health and CMV-seropositive.

This chain joins TRBV21-1 and TRBJ2-2; the DNA was not used to check the table's D call, TRBD1. TRBV21-1 is termed a pseudogene. The CDR3 extends over 20 amino acids. The DNA for the CDR3 is TGTGCCAGCAGCAAAGCGGGGGGACAGGGGAGGTTTTGGAACACCGGGGAGCTGTTTTTT. Protein product: CASSKAGGQGRFWNTGELFF.

The chain has TRBV11-2 and TRBJ2-5; 15 bases agree with TRBD2. CDR1 SGHAT and CDR2 FQNNGV come from the germline V gene. This CDR3 spans 15 amino acids. V trimming: 5 bases; J trimming: 4 bases; junction bases outside the gene matches: 2. This CDR3 reads CASSRGLAGGETQYF. The CDR3 DNA is TGTGCCAGCAGCCGGGGACTAGCGGGAGGAGAGACCCAGTACTTC.

A single count supports this clone. The chain carries TRBV9 and TRBJ2-5; D possibly corresponds to TRBD1 (5 bases). The DNA end lines up better with TRBJ2-7; the J call may be wrong. Germline assignment: CDR1 SGDLS and CDR2 YYNGEE. This CDR3 contains 16 residues. The CDR3 DNA reads TGTGCCAGCAGCGTAAATCGTCAGACAGATCGCTACGAGCAGTACTTC. This encodes CASSVNRQTDRYEQYF.

The genes are TRBV2 and TRBJ2-7; 8 nucleotides agree with TRBD1. Germline CDR1 SNHLY, CDR2 FYNNEI. CDR3 length equals 16 residues. The V segment lost 4 bases and the J segment 1 base; nucleotides outside the gene matches: 9. In DNA, the CDR3 is TGTGCCAGCAGTGTACCCCCGACAGGGGTATCCTACGAGCAGTACTTC. Protein product: CASSVPPTGVSYEQYF.

The chain is built from TRBV10-3 and TRBJ2-5; D may be TRBD1 (6 bases). The J call is in doubt because the DNA end fits TRBJ2-7 better. The CDR3 is made up of 13 amino acids. Looked up from germline, CDR1 is ENHRY and CDR2 is SYGVKD. The CDR3 sequence is CAIRQGLRDEQYF. The CDR3 nucleotides read TGTGCCATCAGACAGGGTCTAAGGGACGAGCAGTACTTC.

The chain uses TRBV11-1 and TRBJ1-1; D gene uncertain. This CDR3 is 14 amino acids long. Germline lookup yields CDR1 SGHAT and CDR2 FQDESV (reference sequence). V lost 5 bases to trimming and J lost 4 bases, with 14 bases between them. The CDR3 bases are TGTGCCAGCAGCCCGTATTGGAGGAGCACTGAAGCTTTCTTT. Amino acids: CASSPYWRSTEAFF.

This chain's CDR3 is CASSQTSGSVNEQFF. CDR3 in DNA: TGCGCCAGCAGCCAAACTAGCGGGAGTGTCAATGAGCAGTTCTTC. The rearrangement links TRBV4-1 to TRBJ2-1, with 11 bases fitting TRBD2. Germline lookup yields CDR1 MGHRA and CDR2 YSYEKL. V lost 2 bases to trimming and J lost 6 bases; unmatched junction nucleotides: 3. The CDR3 sequence is 15 residues long.

V gene TRBV7-2 combines with J gene TRBJ2-3, with D possibly being TRBD2 (5 bases). V was cut by 5 bases and J by 4 bases, with 7 bases left in between. Per the germline V gene, CDR1 is SGHTA and CDR2 is FQGNSA. CDR3 length: 12 amino acids. Here the CDR3 reads CASSLRADTQYF. CDR3 bases: TGTGCCAGCAGCCTGAGGGCAGATACGCAGTATTTT.

The gene calls are TRBV19 and TRBJ2-1, with 7 bases aligning to TRBD2. This CDR3 comprises 15 residues. Germline V CDR1 and CDR2: LNHDA, SQIVND (reference sequence). The ends lost 5 bases at V and 8 bases at J; junction bases unmatched: 12. The DNA of the CDR3 is TGTGCCAGTAGTTATCGGCGGGAGCTGGAGGATGAGCAGTTCTTC. Its translation: CASSYRRELEDEQFF.

CDR3: CAWSTGLAGAAEQFF. CDR3 DNA sequence: TGTGCCTGGAGTACCGGACTAGCGGGAGCGGCTGAGCAGTTCTTC. The J gene is TRBJ2-1, the V gene TRBV30; 13 bases are a match to TRBD2. Germline-derived CDR1 and CDR2 are GTSNPN and SVGIG (reference sequence). The CDR3 has 15 amino acids. V lost 2 bases, J lost 9 bases, and 7 bases stayed unmatched.

This clone appeared once. This rearrangement joins TRBV5-1 to TRBJ2-1; D may be TRBD2 (5 bases). The CDR3 totals 14 residues. The V end lost 5 bases, the J end lost 0 bases, and 9 bases lay between the germline ends. CDR1 is SGHRS and CDR2 is YFSETQ in the germline V gene. The DNA for the CDR3 is TGCGCCAGCAGTTGGGAGAGCTCCTACAATGAGCAGTTCTTC. Residues: CASSWESSYNEQFF.

The chain carries TRBV6-5 and TRBJ2-1, with D perhaps matching TRBD2 (5 bases). The CDR3 is 13 residues long. With 6 bases removed from V and 6 bases from J, the gap between germline ends came to 12 bases. Germline CDR1 MNHEY, CDR2 SVGAGI. This CDR3 reads CASSLPGGNEQFF. The DNA for the CDR3 is TGTGCCAGCAGCCTCCCCGGAGGCAATGAGCAGTTCTTC.

The genes are TRBV28 and TRBJ2-7; unclear D gene. Germline V gene data show CDR1 as MDHEN and CDR2 as SYDVKM. Trimming cost V 1 base and J 0 bases, with 13 bases left between them. This CDR3 spans 16 amino acids. Written as DNA, the CDR3 is TGTGCCAGCAGTTTATCGGGTGGCCCTACCTCCTACGAGCAGTACTTC. This gives the protein CASSLSGGPTSYEQYF.

The DNA for the CDR3 is TGCAGCGTTGCCAGAGGAACCTACGAGCAGTACTTC. It encodes CSVARGTYEQYF. This chain connects TRBV29-1 to TRBJ2-7, with D uncertain. Germline assignment: CDR1 SQVTM and CDR2 ANQGSEA. V was trimmed by 4 bases and J by 2 bases, leaving 9 bases between them. This CDR3 is 12 amino acids long.

The V and J genes are TRBV6-8 and TRBJ2-3, with 7 bases aligning to TRBD2. The CDR3 is 16 amino acids. Germline-derived CDR1 and CDR2 are MNHGY and SAAAGT. With V trimmed by 1 base and J by 1 base, 5 bases remained unmatched. Here the CDR3 reads CASSYFPAGRTDTQYF. The DNA of the CDR3 is TGTGCCAGCAGTTACTTCCCAGCGGGACGCACAGATACGCAGTATTTT.

The V and J genes are TRBV2 and TRBJ1-5; D is ambiguous. V lost 8 bases to trimming and J lost 6 bases, with 20 bases between them. Germline-derived CDR1 and CDR2 are SNHLY and FYNNEI. CDR3 length equals 15 residues. CDR3: CASHPGGFLSQPQHF. CDR3 nucleotide sequence: TGTGCCAGCCACCCCGGAGGGTTCCTTAGTCAGCCCCAGCATTTT.

V gene TRBV11-2 combines with J gene TRBJ2-3; 7 bases are shared with TRBD1. Germline V gene lookup returns CDR1 SGHAT and CDR2 FQNNGV. This CDR3 is 15 amino acids long. V dropped 5 bases and J dropped 0; count of bases not matched to a gene: 5. The CDR3 is CASSRGDSSTDTQYF. CDR3 coding DNA: TGTGCCAGCAGCCGAGGGGACAGCAGCACAGATACGCAGTATTTT.

The genes are TRBV29-1 and TRBJ1-2; perhaps TRBD1 as D (6 bases). Trimming cost V 7 bases and J 6 bases, with 21 bases left between them. Looked up from germline, CDR1 is SQVTM and CDR2 is ANQGSEA. The CDR3 covers 14 residues. The DNA of the CDR3 is TGCAGCGCGAGAAGGATACAGGGTCCCCATGGCTACACCTTC. Encoded protein: CSARRIQGPHGYTF. The full variable domain, completed using reference TRBV29-1 and TRBJ1-2, is SAVISQKPSRDICQRGTSLTIQCQVDSQVTMMFWYRQQPGQSLTLIATANQGSEATYESGFVIDKFPISRPNLTFSTLTVSNMSPEDSSIYLCSARRIQGPHGYTFGSGTRLTVV.